The 2 T cell receptor beta chains below come from one sample, sequenced in a study of shared clonotypes between healthy human individuals. Data came from immunoSEQ multiplex PCR; TCRdb stores just in-frame clones and leaves some out. This sample has more than 150,000 clones, with around 93% found just once. The specimen was naive CD4+ T cells sorted from blood. Subset reported: CD45RA+ positively selected. These receptors originate from a woman in her twenties or thirties in good health.

This clone showed up just once. J is TRBJ2-7 and V is TRBV10-3; D might be TRBD1 or TRBD2, each matching 5 bases. CDR1 and CDR2 (germline): ENHRY, SYGVKD. The CDR3 is 14 amino acids. The CDR3 spells CVYNGAESSYEQYF. As DNA, the CDR3 is TGTGTCTATAACGGGGCAGAGAGCTCCTACGAGCAGTACTTC.

This clone was observed once. J is TRBJ2-7 and V is TRBV5-1, with D perhaps matching TRBD1 (6 bases). The CDR3 spans 12 residues. Trimming took 4 bases from V and 3 from J, leaving 8 bases between them. CDR1 SGHRS and CDR2 YFSETQ come from the germline V gene. For the CDR3, the DNA is TGCGCCAGCAGCCAGGACAGCTACGAGCAGTACTTC. It yields the protein CASSQDSYEQYF.